This TCR beta chain originates from a study of T cell repertoires in cytomegalovirus infection. TCRdb called the reads again in MiXCR, with one record for every CDR3 protein. The sample lists fewer than 700,000 distinct CDR3 sequences, 20% to 25% seen once, with around 8% in the top ten. V lost 3 bases, J lost 11 bases, and 13 bases lay in between. CDR1 SGHDN and CDR2 FVKESK come from the germline V gene. CDR3 length: 12 amino acids. This clonotype was sampled from a human donor in good health (CMV status not recorded). Some clones in this sample may be carry-over from other donors' samples. The chain combines TRBV14 with TRBJ1-1; no clear D. Sequencing was performed on CD8+ T cells from PBMCs. The CDR3 DNA is TGTGCCAGCAGCCACGAGGGCCTTGGGGCTTTCTTT. Its translation: CASSHEGLGAFF. Based on the CDR3 plus reference TRBV14 and TRBJ1-1, the full variable domain is EAGVTQFPSHSVIEKGQTVTLRCDPISGHDNLYWYRRVMGKEIKFLLHFVKESKQDESGMPNNRFLAERTGGTYSTLKVQPAELEDSGVYFCASSHEGLGAFFGQGTRLTVV.